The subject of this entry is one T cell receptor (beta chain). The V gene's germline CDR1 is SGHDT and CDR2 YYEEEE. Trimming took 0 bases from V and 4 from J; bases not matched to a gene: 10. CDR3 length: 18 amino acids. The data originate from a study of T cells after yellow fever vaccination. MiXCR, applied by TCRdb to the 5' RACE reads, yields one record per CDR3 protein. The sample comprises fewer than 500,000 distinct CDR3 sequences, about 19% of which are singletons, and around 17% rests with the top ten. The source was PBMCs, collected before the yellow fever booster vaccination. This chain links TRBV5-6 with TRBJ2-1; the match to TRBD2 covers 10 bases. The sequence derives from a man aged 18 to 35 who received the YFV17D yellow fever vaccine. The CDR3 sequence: CASSLEWASGGHYNEQFF. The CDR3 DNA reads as TGTGCCAGCAGCTTGGAGTGGGCTAGCGGGGGCCATTACAATGAGCAGTTCTTC. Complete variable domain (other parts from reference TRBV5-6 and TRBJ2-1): DAGVTQSPTHLIKTRGQQVTLRCSPKSGHDTVSWYQQALGQGPQFIFQYYEEEERQRGNFPDRFSGHQFPNYSSELNVNALLLGDSALYLCASSLEWASGGHYNEQFFGPGTRLTVL.